The rows below give T cell receptor beta chains drawn from one sample of a study of blood T cell repertoires in COVID-19. TCRdb keeps only in-frame clones here, not all; method: immunoSEQ multiplex PCR. The sample lists approximately 330,000 clones; 88% were seen once. Sequenced input: peripheral blood. These receptors originate from a woman aged 45-59 years with active or convalescent COVID-19. Both conserved end residues are part of each CDR3. The order of the fields is V gene, CDR3 protein.

TRBV18 CASSPLAGTPNKPSGANVLTF
TRBV18 CASSPRAGGGYEQYF
TRBV27 CASCPGTSSYNEQFF
TRBV9 CASSDGTRLHTDTQYF
TRBV13 CASSLRQTDTQYF
TRBV18 CASSPRLTGGNTIYF
TRBV12-3/TRBV12-4 CASSLRGSYGYTF
TRBV11-2 CASSLGRTGNEKLFF
TRBV3-1/TRBV3-2 CASRQLSSSYNEQFF
TRBV12-5 CASGLEGKDSLSSGNTIYF
TRBV29-1 CSVEDGAQGFGYGYTF
TRBV7-9 CASSLGQGADEQFF
TRBV27 CASSSSSGTSTDTQYF
TRBV6-5 CASKLQGTGNTIYF
TRBV6-5 CASNHHGTGVYEQYF
TRBV27 CASSIYPGTSYTQYF
TRBV6-2/TRBV6-3 CASSPGVTEAFF
TRBV6-1 CASSEYGLTTNEKLFF